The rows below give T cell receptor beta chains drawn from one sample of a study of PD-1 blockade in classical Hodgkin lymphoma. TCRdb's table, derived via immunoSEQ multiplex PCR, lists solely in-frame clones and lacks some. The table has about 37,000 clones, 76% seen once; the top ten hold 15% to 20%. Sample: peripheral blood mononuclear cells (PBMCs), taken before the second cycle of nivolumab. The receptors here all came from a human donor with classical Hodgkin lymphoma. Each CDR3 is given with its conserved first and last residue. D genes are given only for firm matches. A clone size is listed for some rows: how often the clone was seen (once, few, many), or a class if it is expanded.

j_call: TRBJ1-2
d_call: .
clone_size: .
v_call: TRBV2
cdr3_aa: CASSEGNNYGYTF
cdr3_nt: TGTGCCAGCAGTGAGGGGAACAACTATGGCTACACCTTC

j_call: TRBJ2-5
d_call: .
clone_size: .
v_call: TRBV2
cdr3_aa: CASSEGGAGRSETQYF
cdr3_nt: TGTGCCAGCAGTGAAGGTGGGGCAGGGAGATCGGAGACCCAGTACTTC

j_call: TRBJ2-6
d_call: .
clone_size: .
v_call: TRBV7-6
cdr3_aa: CASSQTSSGANVLTF
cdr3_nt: TGTGCCAGCAGCCAGACAAGCTCTGGGGCCAACGTCCTGACTTTC

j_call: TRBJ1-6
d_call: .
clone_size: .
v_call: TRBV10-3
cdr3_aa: CAISPRRGGSYNSPLHF
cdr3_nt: TGTGCCATCAGTCCGAGGAGGGGAGGCTCCTATAATTCACCCCTCCACTTT

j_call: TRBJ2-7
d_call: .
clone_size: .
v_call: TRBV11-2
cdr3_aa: CASSHRPFYEQYF
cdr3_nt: TGTGCCAGCAGCCATCGTCCCTTCTACGAGCAGTACTTC

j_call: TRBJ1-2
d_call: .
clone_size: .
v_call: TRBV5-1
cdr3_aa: CASSLVQGYDYGYTF
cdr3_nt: TGCGCCAGCAGCTTGGTACAGGGATATGACTATGGCTACACCTTC

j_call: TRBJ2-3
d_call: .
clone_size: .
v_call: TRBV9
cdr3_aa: CASSASRGLGGRGSTQYF
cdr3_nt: TGTGCCAGCAGCGCCTCCCGAGGCCTGGGGGGCCGGGGTAGTACGCAGTATTTT

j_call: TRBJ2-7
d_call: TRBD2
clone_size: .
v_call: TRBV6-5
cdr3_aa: CASRLLAGKPYEQYF
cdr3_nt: TGTGCCAGCAGACTACTAGCGGGGAAACCCTACGAGCAGTACTTC

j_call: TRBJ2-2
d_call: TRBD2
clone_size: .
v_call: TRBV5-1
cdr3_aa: CASSPGLVHTGELFF
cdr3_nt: TGCGCCAGCAGCCCAGGACTAGTTCACACCGGGGAGCTGTTTTTT

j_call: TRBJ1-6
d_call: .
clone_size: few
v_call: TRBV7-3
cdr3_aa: CASSSRDLRSPLHF
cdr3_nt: TGTGCCAGCAGCTCCCGGGACCTAAGGTCACCCCTCCACTTT

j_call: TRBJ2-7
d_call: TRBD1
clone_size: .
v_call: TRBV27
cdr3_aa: CASSPRQGSEQYF
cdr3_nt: TGTGCCAGCAGTCCTCGACAGGGATCCGAGCAGTACTTC

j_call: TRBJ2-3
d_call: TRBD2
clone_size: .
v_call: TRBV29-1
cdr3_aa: CSHPRTSGGGTDTQYF
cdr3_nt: TGCAGCCATCCAAGGACTAGCGGGGGGGGCACAGATACGCAGTATTTT

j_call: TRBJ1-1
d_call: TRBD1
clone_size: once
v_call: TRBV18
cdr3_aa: CASSLDRDTEAFF
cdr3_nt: TGTGCCAGCTCTCTTGACAGGGACACTGAAGCTTTCTTT

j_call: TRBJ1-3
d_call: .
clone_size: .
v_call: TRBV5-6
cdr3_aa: CASSLGGDSGNTIYF
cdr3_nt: TGTGCCAGCAGCTTGGGGGGCGATTCTGGAAACACCATATATTTT

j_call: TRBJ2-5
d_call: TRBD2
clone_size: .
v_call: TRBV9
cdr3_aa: CASSVSGGFQETQYF
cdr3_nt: TGTGCCAGCAGCGTAAGCGGGGGGTTCCAAGAGACCCAGTACTTC

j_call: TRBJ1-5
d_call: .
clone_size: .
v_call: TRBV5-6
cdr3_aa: CASSYSPGGDQPQHF
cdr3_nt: TGTGCCAGCAGCTACTCACCTGGGGGGGATCAGCCCCAGCATTTT

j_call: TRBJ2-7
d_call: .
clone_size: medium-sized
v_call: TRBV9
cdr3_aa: CASSPGTLSSYEQYF
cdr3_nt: TGTGCCAGCAGCCCCGGGACATTGAGCTCCTACGAGCAGTACTTC

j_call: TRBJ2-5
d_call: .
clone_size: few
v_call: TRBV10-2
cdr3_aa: CASSESGTETQYF
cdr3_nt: TGCGCCAGCAGTGAGTCAGGGACGGAGACCCAGTACTTC

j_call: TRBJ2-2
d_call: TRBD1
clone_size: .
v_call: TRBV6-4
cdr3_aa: CASSSIPTGGSDTGELFF
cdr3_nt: TGTGCCAGCAGTAGTATCCCGACAGGGGGCTCGGACACCGGGGAGCTGTTTTTT

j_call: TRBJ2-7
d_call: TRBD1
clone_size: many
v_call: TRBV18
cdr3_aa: CASSGFGTVSYEQYF
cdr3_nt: TGTGCCAGCTCCGGATTCGGGACAGTCTCCTACGAGCAGTACTTC

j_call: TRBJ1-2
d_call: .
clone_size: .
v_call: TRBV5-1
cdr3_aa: CASSLGNQYYGYTF
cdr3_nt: TGCGCCAGCAGCTTGGGGAATCAATACTATGGCTACACCTTC

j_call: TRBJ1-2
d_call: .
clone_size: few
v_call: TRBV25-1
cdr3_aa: CASSANQGIRGYTF
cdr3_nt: TGTGCCAGCAGTGCGAATCAGGGGATACGTGGCTACACCTTC

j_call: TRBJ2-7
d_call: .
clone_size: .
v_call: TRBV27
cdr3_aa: CASSFTVGEEQYF
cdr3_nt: TGTGCCAGCAGTTTTACGGTTGGGGAGGAGCAGTACTTC

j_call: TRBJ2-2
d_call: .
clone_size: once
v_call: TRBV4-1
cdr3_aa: CASSFSPIWGSDTGELFF
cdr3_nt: TGCGCCAGCAGCTTCTCCCCGATTTGGGGTTCGGACACCGGGGAGCTGTTTTTT

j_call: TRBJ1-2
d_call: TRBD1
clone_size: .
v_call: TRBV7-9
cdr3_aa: CASSLAPGGSYGYTF
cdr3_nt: TGTGCCAGCAGCTTAGCCCCAGGGGGGAGCTATGGCTACACCTTC

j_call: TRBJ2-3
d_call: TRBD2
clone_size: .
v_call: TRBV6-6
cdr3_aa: CASSLAGIQDTQYF
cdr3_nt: TGTGCCAGCAGTCTAGCGGGGATTCAAGATACGCAGTATTTT

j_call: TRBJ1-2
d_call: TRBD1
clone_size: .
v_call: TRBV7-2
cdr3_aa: CASSYLPGQGALGYTF
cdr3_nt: TGTGCCAGCAGCTACCTTCCGGGACAGGGGGCGCTTGGCTACACCTTC

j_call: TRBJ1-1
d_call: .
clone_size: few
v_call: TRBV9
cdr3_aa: CASSVVREGMNTEAFF
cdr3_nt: TGTGCCAGCAGCGTAGTCAGGGAGGGGATGAACACTGAAGCTTTCTTT

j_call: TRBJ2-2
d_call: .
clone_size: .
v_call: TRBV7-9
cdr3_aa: CASSLNDYTGELFF
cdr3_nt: TGTGCCAGCAGCTTAAACGATTACACCGGGGAGCTGTTTTTT

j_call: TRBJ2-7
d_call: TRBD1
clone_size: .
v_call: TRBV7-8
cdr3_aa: CASSLAGTGGEQYF
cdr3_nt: TGTGCCAGCAGCTTAGCCGGGACAGGGGGCGAGCAGTACTTC

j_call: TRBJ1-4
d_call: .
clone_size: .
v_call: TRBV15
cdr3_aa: CATSRVLPTNEKLFF
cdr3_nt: TGTGCCACCAGCAGAGTCCTACCAACTAATGAAAAACTGTTTTTT

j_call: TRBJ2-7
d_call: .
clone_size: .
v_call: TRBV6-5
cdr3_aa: CASGQKTYEQYF
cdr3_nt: TGTGCCAGCGGCCAAAAGACCTACGAGCAGTACTTC

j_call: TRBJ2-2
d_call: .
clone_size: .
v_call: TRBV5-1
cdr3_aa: CASSSTGRAGELFF
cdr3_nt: TGCGCCAGCAGCTCCACAGGGAGAGCGGGGGAGCTGTTTTTT

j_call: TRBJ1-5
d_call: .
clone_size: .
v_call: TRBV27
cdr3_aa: CASSAYRANQPQHF
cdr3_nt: TGTGCCAGCAGTGCCTACAGGGCTAATCAGCCCCAGCATTTT

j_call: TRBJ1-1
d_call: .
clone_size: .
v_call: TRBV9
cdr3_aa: CASGRQNTEAFF
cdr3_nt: TGTGCCAGCGGGAGACAGAACACTGAAGCTTTCTTT

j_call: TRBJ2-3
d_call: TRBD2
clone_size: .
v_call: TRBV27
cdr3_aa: CASSWGLAGEADTQYF
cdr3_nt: TGTGCCAGCAGTTGGGGACTAGCGGGGGAGGCAGATACGCAGTATTTT

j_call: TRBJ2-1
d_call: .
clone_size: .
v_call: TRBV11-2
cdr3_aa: CASSSTRRGFNEQFF
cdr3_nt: TGTGCCAGCAGCTCTACTAGGAGGGGGTTCAATGAGCAGTTCTTC

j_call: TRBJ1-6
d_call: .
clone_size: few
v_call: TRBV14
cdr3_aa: CASSQDQSPLHF
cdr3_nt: TGTGCCAGCAGCCAAGATCAGTCACCCCTCCACTTT

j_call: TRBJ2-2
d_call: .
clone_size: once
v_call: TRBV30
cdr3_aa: CAWKKTGLNTGELFF
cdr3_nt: TGTGCCTGGAAGAAGACAGGTCTGAACACCGGGGAGCTGTTTTTT

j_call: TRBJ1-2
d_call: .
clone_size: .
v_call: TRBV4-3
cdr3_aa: CASSQPQATMGGYTF
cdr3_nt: TGCGCCAGCAGCCAGCCACAGGCGACTATGGGCGGCTACACCTTC

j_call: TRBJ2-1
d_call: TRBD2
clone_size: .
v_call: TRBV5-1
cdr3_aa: CASGILADRLGEQFF
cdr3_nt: TGCGCCAGCGGGATCCTAGCGGATCGGTTGGGAGAGCAGTTCTTC

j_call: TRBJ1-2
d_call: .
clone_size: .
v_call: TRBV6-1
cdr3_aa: CASSEGSSLYGYTF
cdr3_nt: TGTGCCAGCAGTGAAGGAAGCAGCCTCTATGGCTACACCTTC

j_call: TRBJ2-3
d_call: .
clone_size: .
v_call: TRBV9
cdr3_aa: CASSVGQVGTDTQYF
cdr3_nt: TGTGCCAGCAGCGTAGGGCAGGTGGGCACAGATACGCAGTATTTT

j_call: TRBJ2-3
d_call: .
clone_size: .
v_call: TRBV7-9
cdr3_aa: CASSLVSDTQYF
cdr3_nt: TGTGCCAGCAGCCTGGTCTCAGATACGCAGTATTTT

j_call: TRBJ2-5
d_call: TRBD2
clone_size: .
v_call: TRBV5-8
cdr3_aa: CASSLEREETQYF
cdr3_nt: TGTGCCAGCAGCTTGGAGCGGGAGGAGACCCAGTACTTC

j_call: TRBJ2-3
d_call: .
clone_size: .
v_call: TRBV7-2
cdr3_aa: CASSSSRVTDTQYF
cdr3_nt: TGTGCCAGCAGCTCTAGCAGGGTGACAGATACGCAGTATTTT

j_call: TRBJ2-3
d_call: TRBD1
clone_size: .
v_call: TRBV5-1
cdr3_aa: CASSLRQGRSTDTQYF
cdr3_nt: TGCGCCAGCAGCTTGAGACAGGGGAGGAGCACAGATACGCAGTATTTT

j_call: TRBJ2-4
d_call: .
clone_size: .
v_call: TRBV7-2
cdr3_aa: CASSLGGRGDIQYF
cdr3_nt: TGTGCCAGCAGCTTAGGGGGCAGGGGGGACATTCAGTACTTC

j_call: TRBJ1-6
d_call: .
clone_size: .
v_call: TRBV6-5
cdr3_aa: CASSYLTDSNSPLHF
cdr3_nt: TGTGCCAGCAGTTACTTGACAGATTCTAATTCACCCCTCCACTTT

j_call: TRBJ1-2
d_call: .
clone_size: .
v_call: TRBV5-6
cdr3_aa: CASSLWEGVYGYTF
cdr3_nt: TGTGCCAGCAGCTTGTGGGAGGGGGTGTATGGCTACACCTTC

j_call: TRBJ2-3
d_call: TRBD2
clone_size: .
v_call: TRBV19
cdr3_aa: CASSISGNTDTQYF
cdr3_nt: TGTGCCAGTAGTATTAGCGGGAACACAGATACGCAGTATTTT

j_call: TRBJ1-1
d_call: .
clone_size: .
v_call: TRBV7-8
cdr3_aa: CASSLPNRAGAFF
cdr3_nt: TGTGCCAGCAGCTTACCTAACAGGGCAGGCGCTTTCTTT

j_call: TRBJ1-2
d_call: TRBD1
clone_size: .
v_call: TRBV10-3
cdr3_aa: CAISDMVGTGDYGYTF
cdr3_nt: TGTGCCATCAGTGATATGGTAGGGACAGGGGACTATGGCTACACCTTC

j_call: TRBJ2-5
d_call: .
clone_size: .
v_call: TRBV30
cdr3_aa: CAWRGIRETQYF
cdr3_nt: TGTGCCTGGAGAGGCATACGGGAGACCCAGTACTTC

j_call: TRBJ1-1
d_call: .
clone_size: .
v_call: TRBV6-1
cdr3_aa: CASKGRFMNTEAFF
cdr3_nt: TGTGCCAGCAAGGGCAGGTTTATGAACACTGAAGCTTTCTTT

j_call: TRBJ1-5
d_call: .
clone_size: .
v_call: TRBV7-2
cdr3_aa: CASSLGGYGQPQHF
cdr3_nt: TGTGCCAGCAGCTTAGGGGGGTATGGTCAGCCCCAGCATTTT

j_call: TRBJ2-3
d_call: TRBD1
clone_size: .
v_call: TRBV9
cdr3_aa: CASSVEVRQGPSVDTQYF
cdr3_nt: TGTGCCAGCAGCGTAGAGGTTCGACAGGGCCCCAGTGTGGATACGCAGTATTTT

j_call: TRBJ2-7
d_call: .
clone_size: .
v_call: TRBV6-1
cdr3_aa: CASSEAGRDGLYEQYF
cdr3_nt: TGTGCCAGCAGTGAAGCAGGCAGGGACGGACTCTACGAGCAGTACTTC

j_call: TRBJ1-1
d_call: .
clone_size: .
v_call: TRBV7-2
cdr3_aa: CASSLVSGLAGTEAFF
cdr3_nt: TGTGCCAGCAGCTTAGTTTCAGGACTTGCGGGAACTGAAGCTTTCTTT